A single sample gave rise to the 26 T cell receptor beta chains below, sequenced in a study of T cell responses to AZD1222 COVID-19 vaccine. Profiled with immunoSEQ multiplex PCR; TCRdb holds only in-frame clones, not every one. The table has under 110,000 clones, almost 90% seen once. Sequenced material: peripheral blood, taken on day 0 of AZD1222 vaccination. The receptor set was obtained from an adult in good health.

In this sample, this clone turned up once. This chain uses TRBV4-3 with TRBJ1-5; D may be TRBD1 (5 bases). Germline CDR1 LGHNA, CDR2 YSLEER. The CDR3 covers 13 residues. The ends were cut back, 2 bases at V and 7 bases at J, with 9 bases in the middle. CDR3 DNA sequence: TGCGCCAGCAGCCAACAGGGAGGCCAGCCCCAGCATTTT. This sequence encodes CASSQQGGQPQHF.

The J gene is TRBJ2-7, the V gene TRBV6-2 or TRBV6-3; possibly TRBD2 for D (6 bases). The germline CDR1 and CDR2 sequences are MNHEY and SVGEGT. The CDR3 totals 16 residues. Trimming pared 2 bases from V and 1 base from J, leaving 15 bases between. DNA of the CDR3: TGTGCCAGCAGTTACCCATCGCGGGCGGGATCCTACGAGCAGTACTTC. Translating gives CASSYPSRAGSYEQYF.

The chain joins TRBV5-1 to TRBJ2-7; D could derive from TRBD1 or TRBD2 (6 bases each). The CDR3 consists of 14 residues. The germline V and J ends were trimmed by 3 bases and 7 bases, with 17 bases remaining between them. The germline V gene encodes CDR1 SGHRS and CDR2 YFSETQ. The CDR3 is CASSWEDSLREQYF. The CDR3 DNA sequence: TGCGCCAGCAGCTGGGAGGACAGCTTGAGGGAGCAGTACTTC.

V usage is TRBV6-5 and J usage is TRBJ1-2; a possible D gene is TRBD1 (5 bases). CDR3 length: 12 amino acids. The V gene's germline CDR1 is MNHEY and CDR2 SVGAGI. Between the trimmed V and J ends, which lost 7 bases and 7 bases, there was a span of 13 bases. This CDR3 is CASTPGPGGYTF. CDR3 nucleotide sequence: TGTGCCAGCACCCCAGGGCCCGGTGGCTACACCTTC.

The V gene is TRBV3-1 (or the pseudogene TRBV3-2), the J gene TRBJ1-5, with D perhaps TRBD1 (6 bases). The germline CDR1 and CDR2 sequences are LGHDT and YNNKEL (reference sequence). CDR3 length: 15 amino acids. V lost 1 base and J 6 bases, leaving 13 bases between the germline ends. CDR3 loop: CASSQGTAGGQPQHF. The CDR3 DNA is TGTGCCAGCAGCCAAGGGACAGCCGGGGGTCAGCCCCAGCATTTT.

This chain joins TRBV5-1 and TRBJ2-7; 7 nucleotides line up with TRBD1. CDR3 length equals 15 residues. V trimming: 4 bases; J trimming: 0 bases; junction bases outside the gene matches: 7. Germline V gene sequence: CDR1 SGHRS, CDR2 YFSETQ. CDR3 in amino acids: CASSTRQGSSYEQYF. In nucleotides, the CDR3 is TGCGCCAGCAGCACTCGACAGGGTTCCTCCTACGAGCAGTACTTC.

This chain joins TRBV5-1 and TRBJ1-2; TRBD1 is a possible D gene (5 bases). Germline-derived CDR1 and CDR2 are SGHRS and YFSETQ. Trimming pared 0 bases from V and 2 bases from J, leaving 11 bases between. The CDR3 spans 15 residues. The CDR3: CASSLVVGGNYGYTF. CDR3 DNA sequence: TGCGCCAGCAGCTTGGTCGTCGGGGGGAACTATGGCTACACCTTC.

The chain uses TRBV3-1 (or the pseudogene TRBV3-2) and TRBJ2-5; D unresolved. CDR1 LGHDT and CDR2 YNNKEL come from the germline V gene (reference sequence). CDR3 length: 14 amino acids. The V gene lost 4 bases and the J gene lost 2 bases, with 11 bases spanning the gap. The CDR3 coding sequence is TGTGCCAGCAGCCCGAGACCGCTTCAAGAGACCCAGTACTTC. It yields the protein CASSPRPLQETQYF.

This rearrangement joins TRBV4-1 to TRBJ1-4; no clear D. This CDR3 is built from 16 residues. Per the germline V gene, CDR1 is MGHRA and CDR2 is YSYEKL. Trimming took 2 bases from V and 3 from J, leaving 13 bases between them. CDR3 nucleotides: TGCGCCAGCAGCCAAAGAGGAGCCTCGGCTAATGAAAAACTGTTTTTT. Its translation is CASSQRGASANEKLFF.

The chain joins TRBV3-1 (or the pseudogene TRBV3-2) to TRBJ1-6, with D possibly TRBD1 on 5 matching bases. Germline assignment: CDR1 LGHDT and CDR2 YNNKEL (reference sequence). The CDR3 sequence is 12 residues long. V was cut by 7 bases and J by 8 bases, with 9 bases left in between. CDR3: CASTGRYSPLHF. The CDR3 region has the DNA TGTGCCAGCACAGGGCGTTATTCACCCCTCCACTTT.

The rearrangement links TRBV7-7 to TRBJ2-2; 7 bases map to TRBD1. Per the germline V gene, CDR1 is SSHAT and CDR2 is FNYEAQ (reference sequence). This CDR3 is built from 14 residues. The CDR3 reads CASRQGSNTGELFF. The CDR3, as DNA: TGTGCTAGTCGACAGGGTTCGAACACCGGGGAGCTGTTTTTT.

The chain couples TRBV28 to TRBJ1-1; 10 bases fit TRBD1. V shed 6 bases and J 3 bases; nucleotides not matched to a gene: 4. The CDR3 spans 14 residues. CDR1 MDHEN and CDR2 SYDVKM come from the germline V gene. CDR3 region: CASRWGQGYTEAFF. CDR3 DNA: TGTGCCAGCAGGTGGGGACAGGGGTACACTGAAGCTTTCTTT.

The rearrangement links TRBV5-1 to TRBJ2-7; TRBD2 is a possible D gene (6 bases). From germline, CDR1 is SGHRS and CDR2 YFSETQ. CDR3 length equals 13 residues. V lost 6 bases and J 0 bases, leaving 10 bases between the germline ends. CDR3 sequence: CASTSVNSYEQYF. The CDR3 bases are TGCGCCAGCACTAGCGTGAACTCCTACGAGCAGTACTTC.

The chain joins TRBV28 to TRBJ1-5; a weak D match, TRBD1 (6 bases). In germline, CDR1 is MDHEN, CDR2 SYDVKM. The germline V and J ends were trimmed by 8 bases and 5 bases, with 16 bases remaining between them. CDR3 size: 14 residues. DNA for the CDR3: TGTGCCAGCGGGTTTACAGGGACCTATCAGCCCCAGCATTTT. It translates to CASGFTGTYQPQHF.

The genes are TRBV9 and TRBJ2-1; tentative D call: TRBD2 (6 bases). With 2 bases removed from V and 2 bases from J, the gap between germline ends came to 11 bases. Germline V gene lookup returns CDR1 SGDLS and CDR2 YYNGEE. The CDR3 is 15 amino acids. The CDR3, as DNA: TGTGCCAGCAGCGTGGGCGGGGACGCCTACAATGAGCAGTTCTTC. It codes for CASSVGGDAYNEQFF.

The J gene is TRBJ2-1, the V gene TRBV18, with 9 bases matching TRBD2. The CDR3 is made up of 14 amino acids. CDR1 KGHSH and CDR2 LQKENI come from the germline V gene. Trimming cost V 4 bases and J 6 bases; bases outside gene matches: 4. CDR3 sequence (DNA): TGTGCCAGCTCACTTAGCGGGAGTGGCAATGAGCAGTTCTTC. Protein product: CASSLSGSGNEQFF.

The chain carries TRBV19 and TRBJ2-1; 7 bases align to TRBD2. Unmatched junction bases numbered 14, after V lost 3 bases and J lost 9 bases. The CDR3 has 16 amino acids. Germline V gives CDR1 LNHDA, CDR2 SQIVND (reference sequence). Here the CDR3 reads CASSMFLAEWRVEQFF. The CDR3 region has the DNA TGTGCCAGTAGTATGTTCCTAGCGGAGTGGAGGGTTGAGCAGTTCTTC.

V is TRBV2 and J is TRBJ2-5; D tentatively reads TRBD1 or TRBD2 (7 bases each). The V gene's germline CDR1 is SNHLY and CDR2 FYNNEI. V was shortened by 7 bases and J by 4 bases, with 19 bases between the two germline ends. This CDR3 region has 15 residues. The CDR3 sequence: CASIRGAGVAETQYF. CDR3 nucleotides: TGTGCCAGCATCAGGGGGGCGGGAGTAGCAGAGACCCAGTACTTC.

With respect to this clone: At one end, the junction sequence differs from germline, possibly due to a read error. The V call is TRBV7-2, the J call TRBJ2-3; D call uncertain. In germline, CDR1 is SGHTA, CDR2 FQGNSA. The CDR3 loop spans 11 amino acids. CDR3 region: CASSLRPHGDF. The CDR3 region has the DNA TGTGCCAGCAGCCTACGACCGCATGGGGATTTT.

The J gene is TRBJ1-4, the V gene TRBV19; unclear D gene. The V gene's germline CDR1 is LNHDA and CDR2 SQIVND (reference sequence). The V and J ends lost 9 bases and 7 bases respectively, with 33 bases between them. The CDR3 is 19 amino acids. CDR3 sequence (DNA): TGTGCCAGCTCCTACGGGGATAGAATAGGATCCCTGGCGGGTGAAAAACTGTTTTTT. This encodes CASSYGDRIGSLAGEKLFF.

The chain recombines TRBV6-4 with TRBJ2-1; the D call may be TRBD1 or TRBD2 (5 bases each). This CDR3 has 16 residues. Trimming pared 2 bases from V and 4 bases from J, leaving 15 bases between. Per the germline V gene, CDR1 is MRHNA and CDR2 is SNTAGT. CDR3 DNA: TGTGCCAGCAGTGACGGGGCTAGCAGACGATACAATGAGCAGTTCTTC. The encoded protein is CASSDGASRRYNEQFF.

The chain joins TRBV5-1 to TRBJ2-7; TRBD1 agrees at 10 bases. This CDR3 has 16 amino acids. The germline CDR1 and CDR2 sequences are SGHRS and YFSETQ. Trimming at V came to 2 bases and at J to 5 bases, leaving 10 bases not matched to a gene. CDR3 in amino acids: CASSFYGTGDLNEQYF. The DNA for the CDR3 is TGCGCCAGCAGCTTTTACGGGACAGGGGACCTCAACGAGCAGTACTTC. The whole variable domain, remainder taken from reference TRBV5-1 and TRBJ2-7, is KAGVTQTPRYLIKTRGQQVTLSCSPISGHRSVSWYQQTPGQGLQFLFEYFSETQRNKGNFPGRFSGRQFSNSRSEMNVSTLELGDSALYLCASSFYGTGDLNEQYFGPGTRLTVT.

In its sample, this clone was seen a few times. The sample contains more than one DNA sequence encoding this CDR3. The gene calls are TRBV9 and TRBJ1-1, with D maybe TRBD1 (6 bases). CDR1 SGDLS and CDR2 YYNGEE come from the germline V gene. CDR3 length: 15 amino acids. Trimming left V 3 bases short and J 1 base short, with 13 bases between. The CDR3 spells CASSADSRRNTEAFF. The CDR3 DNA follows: TGTGCCAGCAGCGCGGACAGCCGGCGGAACACTGAAGCTTTCTTT.

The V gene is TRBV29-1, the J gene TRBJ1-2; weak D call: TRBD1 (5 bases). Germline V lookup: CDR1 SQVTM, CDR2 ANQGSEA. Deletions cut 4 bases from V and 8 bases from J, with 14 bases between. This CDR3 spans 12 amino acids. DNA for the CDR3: TGCAGCGTTGTGTCCAGGGTGGTAGGCTACACCTTC. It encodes CSVVSRVVGYTF.

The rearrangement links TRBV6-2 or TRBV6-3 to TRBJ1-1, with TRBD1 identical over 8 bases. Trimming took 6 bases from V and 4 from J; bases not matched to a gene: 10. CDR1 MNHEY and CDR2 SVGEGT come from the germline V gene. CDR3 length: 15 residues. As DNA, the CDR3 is TGTGCCAGCAGCTCGGGACAGGTGGTCCCCACTGAAGCTTTCTTT. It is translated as CASSSGQVVPTEAFF.

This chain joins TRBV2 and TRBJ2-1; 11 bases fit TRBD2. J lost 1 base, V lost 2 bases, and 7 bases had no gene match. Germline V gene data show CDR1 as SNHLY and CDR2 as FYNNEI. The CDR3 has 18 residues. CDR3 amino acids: CASSERASGRSSYNEQFF. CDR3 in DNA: TGTGCCAGCAGTGAAAGGGCTAGCGGGAGGAGTTCCTACAATGAGCAGTTCTTC. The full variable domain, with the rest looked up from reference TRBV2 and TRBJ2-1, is EPEVTQTPSHQVTQMGQEVILRCVPISNHLYFYWYRQILGQKVEFLVSFYNNEISEKSEIFDDQFSVERPDGSNFTLKIRSTKLEDSAMYFCASSERASGRSSYNEQFFGPGTRLTVL.